This paragraph covers one T cell receptor beta chain sequence. TCRdb's table, derived via immunoSEQ multiplex PCR, lists solely in-frame clones and lacks some. This table holds approximately 170,000 clones, approximately 80% found once. The sample originates from a study of blood T cell repertoires in COVID-19. The CDR3 is made up of 15 amino acids. CDR1 is ENHRY and CDR2 is SYGVKD in the germline V gene. V was clipped by 3 bases and J by 7 bases, with 18 bases between them. The gene calls are TRBV10-3 and TRBJ1-2; D is uncertain. The sequence derives from a man aged 50 or older who had recovered from COVID-19. Material for sequencing was PBMCs or T cells enriched from blood (not recorded which). In nucleotides, the CDR3 is TGTGCCATCAGTGAAATGATGGGAGTGGGCTCTGGCTACACCTTC. Translating it yields CAISEMMGVGSGYTF.